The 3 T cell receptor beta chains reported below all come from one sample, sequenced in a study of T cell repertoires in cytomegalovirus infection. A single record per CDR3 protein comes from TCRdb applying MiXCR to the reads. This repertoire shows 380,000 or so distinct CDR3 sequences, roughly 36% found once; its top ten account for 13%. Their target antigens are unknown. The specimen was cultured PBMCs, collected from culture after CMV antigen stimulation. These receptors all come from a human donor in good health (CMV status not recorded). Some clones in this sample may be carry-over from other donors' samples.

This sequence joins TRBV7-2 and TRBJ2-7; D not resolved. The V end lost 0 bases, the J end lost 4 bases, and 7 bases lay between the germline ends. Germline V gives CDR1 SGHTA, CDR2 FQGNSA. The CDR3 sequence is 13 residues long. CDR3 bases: TGTGCCAGCAGCTTAGCGACGCCTTACGAGCAGTACGTC. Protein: CASSLATPYEQYV.

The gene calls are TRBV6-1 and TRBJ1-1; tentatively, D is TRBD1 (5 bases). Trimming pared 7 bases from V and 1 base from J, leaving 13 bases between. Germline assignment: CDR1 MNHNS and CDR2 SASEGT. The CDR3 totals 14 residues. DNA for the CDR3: TGTGCCAGCACCACGGGGACGGCGAACACTGAAGCTTTCTTT. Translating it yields CASTTGTANTEAFF.

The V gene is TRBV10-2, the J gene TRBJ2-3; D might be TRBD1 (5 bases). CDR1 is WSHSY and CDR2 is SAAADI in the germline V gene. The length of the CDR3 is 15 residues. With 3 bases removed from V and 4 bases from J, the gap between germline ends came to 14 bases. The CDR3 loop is CASSEWQGWSDTQYF. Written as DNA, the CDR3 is TGCGCCAGCAGTGAATGGCAGGGCTGGTCAGATACGCAGTATTTT.